The 9 T cell receptor beta chains reported below all come from one sample, sequenced in a study of persistence of HIV-infected CD4 T cells (dated by TCRdb to 2020 to 2022). TCRbeta repertoires were sequenced from genomic DNA with the immunoSEQ hsTCRB assay version 4 in survey mode. The clones in this table, taken by TCRdb from immuneACCESS, are in-frame only. Not every clone is retained; where verified, under half of the shortfall comes from an unresolved V gene, and the cause of the rest is unknown. In this sample the table shows about 17,000 clones, around 60% of which occur a single time. The top ten hold roughly 8% of the sample. Read against the paper, the sample's treatment or condition label means: suppressive antiretroviral therapy. Cells were stimulated with lysates of CMV-infected fibroblasts at roughly 11 ug/mL. Responding CD4+ T cells were sorted on the basis of upregulation of both CD40 ligand and CD69.

Their antigen targets remain unknown. Sequences were derived from CD4+ T cells sorted from PBMCs after approximately 20-hour stimulation, sampled from a patient who received antiretroviral therapy. The cell subset or site label, read with the paper, signifies: CD40L+CD69+ CD4 T cells responding to CMV lysate. The receptors were sampled from an adult woman with HIV who was CMV-seropositive.

The chain joins TRBV5-1 to TRBJ2-2, with no clear D. Trimming removed 4 bases from V and 0 bases from J, with 10 bases in between. This CDR3 comprises 15 residues. CDR1 is SGHRS and CDR2 is YFSETQ in the germline V gene. For the CDR3, the DNA is TGCGCCAGCAGCCTGGGTACAACGAACACCGGGGAGCTGTTTTTT. Its protein is CASSLGTTNTGELFF.

This chain links TRBV4-1 with TRBJ1-1; a possible D gene is TRBD1 (6 bases). Between the trimmed V and J ends, which lost 10 bases and 0 bases, there was a span of 21 bases. This CDR3 spans 16 amino acids. The germline V gene encodes CDR1 MGHRA and CDR2 YSYEKL. CDR3: CATRTGRGNMNTEAFF. The CDR3 bases are TGCGCCACCCGAACAGGGAGGGGAAACATGAACACTGAAGCTTTCTTT.

This chain links TRBV11-3 with TRBJ2-3; 9 bases agree with TRBD2. This CDR3 is 15 amino acids long. J gave up 6 bases and V 4 bases, and 8 bases lay outside the gene matches. CDR1 and CDR2 from the germline V gene are SGHNT and YENEEA. Written as DNA, the CDR3 is TGTGCCAGCAGCTCTCGGCGGGGGGGAGACGATACGCAGTATTTT. It yields the protein CASSSRRGGDDTQYF.

The chain is built from TRBV30 and TRBJ1-1, with D perhaps TRBD1 (5 bases). The CDR3 consists of 12 residues. Looked up from germline, CDR1 is GTSNPN and CDR2 is SVGIG (reference sequence). Deletions cut 4 bases from V and 7 bases from J, with 13 bases between. The CDR3 DNA reads TGTGCCTGGACCATCGGTCAGGGTGAAGCTTTCTTT. Its protein product is CAWTIGQGEAFF.

In its sample, this clone was seen a few times. CDR3 in amino acids: CASSRQPYGYTF. CDR3 DNA sequence: TGTGCCAGCAGTCGACAGCCCTATGGCTACACCTTC. The V gene is TRBV2, the J gene TRBJ1-2; D is perhaps TRBD1 (5 bases). CDR1 SNHLY and CDR2 FYNNEI come from the germline V gene. The CDR3 is 12 residues long. V lost 5 bases to trimming and J lost 4 bases, with 8 bases between them.

This chain uses TRBV6-5 with TRBJ1-5, with no clear D. The CDR3 loop spans 14 amino acids. CDR1 and CDR2 (germline): MNHEY, SVGAGI. The V end lost 8 bases, the J end lost 7 bases, and 18 bases lay between the germline ends. CDR3 sequence: CASGKDGSIQPQHF. The CDR3 DNA reads as TGTGCCAGCGGAAAGGACGGATCCATCCAGCCCCAGCATTTT.

The J gene is TRBJ2-7, the V gene TRBV21-1; the D call of TRBD2 is as the table states it, not checked on the DNA. TRBV21-1 is a recognized pseudogene. This CDR3 comprises 15 residues. CDR3 region: CASSKIQGGGDEQYF. Written as DNA, the CDR3 is TGTGCCAGCAGCAAGATACAAGGGGGGGGTGACGAGCAGTACTTC.

The chain joins TRBV19 to TRBJ2-2; a possible D gene is TRBD1 (5 bases). Germline loops: CDR1 LNHDA, CDR2 SQIVND (reference sequence). V lost 7 bases and J lost 0, with 15 bases in between. The CDR3 is 16 amino acids. Written as DNA, the CDR3 is TGTGCCAGTAAAAAAGGACATTTCGCGAACACCGGGGAGCTGTTTTTT. This gives the protein CASKKGHFANTGELFF.

The chain uses TRBV15 and TRBJ2-1; 10 bases map to TRBD2. The CDR3 contains 15 residues. Trimming at V came to 5 bases and at J to 7 bases, leaving 8 bases not matched to a gene. Germline CDR1 is LNHNV and CDR2 is YYDKDF (reference sequence). CDR3 nucleotides: TGTGCCACCAGCCTGAGACTAGCGGGCGGTAATGAGCAGTTCTTC. Its protein is CATSLRLAGGNEQFF. The whole variable domain, filled in from reference TRBV15 and TRBJ2-1, reads DAMVIQNPRYQVTQFGKPVTLSCSQTLNHNVMYWYQQKSSQAPKLLFHYYDKDFNNEADTPDNFQSRRPNTSFCFLDIRSPGLGDTAMYLCATSLRLAGGNEQFFGPGTRLTVL.